This is a list of T cell receptor beta chains from one sample in a study of blood T cell repertoires in COVID-19. Assay: immunoSEQ multiplex PCR; the TCRdb copy retains only in-frame clones and omits some. This table holds about 240,000 clones, 87% found once. The sequenced material came from peripheral blood. All receptors come from a man between 60 and 70 years old who had recovered from COVID-19. The CDR3 runs from the conserved cysteine through the conserved F or W. A D gene is named only where the DNA matches it firmly. The size entry is marked missing in some rows and otherwise reads once, few, many or a size class.

size: NA; D: TRBD1; V: TRBV5-1; J: TRBJ1-2; DNA: TGCGCCAGCAGCCCTGGGACAGCGGAAGGCTACACCTTC; CDR3: CASSPGTAEGYTF
size: NA; D: TRBD1; V: TRBV27; J: TRBJ2-2; DNA: TGTGCCAGCAGTTTATCGAGGCAGGGGGTCACCGGGGAGCTGTTTTTT; CDR3: CASSLSRQGVTGELFF
size: NA; D: TRBD2; V: TRBV7-2; J: TRBJ2-5; DNA: TGTGCCAGCAGCTCATCATTAGCGGGGGGGGTTGGGACCCAGTACTTC; CDR3: CASSSSLAGGVGTQYF
size: many; D: NA; V: TRBV27; J: TRBJ2-5; DNA: TGTGCCAGCAGTCCCCTCATTGACAGAGCACAAGAGACCCAGTACTTC; CDR3: CASSPLIDRAQETQYF
size: NA; D: TRBD1; V: TRBV3-1/TRBV3-2; J: TRBJ2-5; DNA: TGTGCCAGCAGTACCCGGACAGGGGGGCAAGAGACCCAGTACTTC; CDR3: CASSTRTGGQETQYF
size: NA; D: NA; V: TRBV6-5; J: TRBJ2-3; DNA: TGTGCCAGTACTGACGGGGGAGTTTTCACAGATACGCAGTATTTT; CDR3: CASTDGGVFTDTQYF
size: NA; D: NA; V: TRBV28; J: TRBJ1-1; DNA: TGTGCCAGCAGCTACCGACGGGAGGCGGGGGCTTTCTTT; CDR3: CASSYRREAGAFF
size: NA; D: NA; V: TRBV24-1; J: TRBJ2-1; DNA: TGTGCCACCAGTGATTTCAGGGGCCTTACCTACAATGAGCAGTTCTTC; CDR3: CATSDFRGLTYNEQFF
size: NA; D: TRBD1; V: TRBV18; J: TRBJ1-4; DNA: TGTGCCAGCTCACTATCCCCTCCGGGACAGGGAGGTGAAAAACTGTTTTTT; CDR3: CASSLSPPGQGGEKLFF
size: NA; D: TRBD1; V: TRBV7-2; J: TRBJ2-3; DNA: TGTGCCAGCAGCTTAAGTGCGGGACAGGGGTTCGATACGCAGTATTTT; CDR3: CASSLSAGQGFDTQYF
size: NA; D: NA; V: TRBV12-3/TRBV12-4; J: TRBJ2-5; DNA: TGTGCCAGCAGCCTAGCGGAGACCCAGTACTTC; CDR3: CASSLAETQYF
size: once; D: TRBD2; V: TRBV6-1; J: TRBJ2-1; DNA: TGTGCCAGCAGTGAAGTGGCTAGCGGGGGATACAATGAGCAGTTCTTC; CDR3: CASSEVASGGYNEQFF
size: NA; D: TRBD1; V: TRBV15; J: TRBJ1-4; DNA: TGTGCCACCAGCAGAGATAGGGCAGGGGGAATGGCTAATGAAAAACTGTTTTTT; CDR3: CATSRDRAGGMANEKLFF
size: NA; D: NA; V: TRBV30; J: TRBJ1-3; DNA: TGTGCCTGGACAAGAAAGGCGGGGACTTCTGGAAACACCATATATTTT; CDR3: CAWTRKAGTSGNTIYF
size: NA; D: NA; V: TRBV3-1/TRBV3-2; J: TRBJ2-3; DNA: TGTGCCAGCAGCCAAGAGGGATCAGGGGCCGTCACAGATACGCAGTATTTT; CDR3: CASSQEGSGAVTDTQYF
size: NA; D: TRBD2; V: TRBV6-1; J: TRBJ2-1; DNA: TGTGCCAGCAGTGGGAGGGAGGGGCAGGGATACAATGAGCAGTTCTTC; CDR3: CASSGREGQGYNEQFF
size: NA; D: NA; V: TRBV30; J: TRBJ1-1; DNA: TGTGCCTCCTCCACTAGGCGCGAGAACACTGAAGCTTTCTTT; CDR3: CASSTRRENTEAFF
size: NA; D: TRBD1; V: TRBV3-1/TRBV3-2; J: TRBJ2-3; DNA: TGTGCCAGCAGCCAAGATCGGTTGGGACAGGGTATAGATACGCAGTATTTT; CDR3: CASSQDRLGQGIDTQYF
size: once; D: NA; V: TRBV6-5; J: TRBJ2-4; DNA: TGTGCCAGCAGTTACTCGAGGGGGTTCAGGTACATTCAGTACTTC; CDR3: CASSYSRGFRYIQYF
size: NA; D: NA; V: TRBV3-1/TRBV3-2; J: TRBJ2-4; DNA: TGTGCCAGCAGCCTAGGACTAGCCAAAAACATTCAGTACTTC; CDR3: CASSLGLAKNIQYF
size: NA; D: NA; V: TRBV5-5; J: TRBJ1-5; DNA: TGTGCCAGCAGCTTTGAAGGGGCTGGTCAGCCCCAGCATTTT; CDR3: CASSFEGAGQPQHF
size: once; D: TRBD1; V: TRBV11-2; J: TRBJ1-5; DNA: TGTGCCAGCAGCTCGGGACAGGGGGTTAGCAATCAGCCCCAGCATTTT; CDR3: CASSSGQGVSNQPQHF
size: once; D: TRBD2; V: TRBV2; J: TRBJ2-7; DNA: TGTGCCAGCACAGCGGGGTCCTACGAGCAGTACTTC; CDR3: CASTAGSYEQYF
size: NA; D: TRBD2; V: TRBV7-9; J: TRBJ2-1; DNA: TGTGCCAGCAGCTTAACATTACTAGCGGGGTTCTATAATGAGCAGTTCTTC; CDR3: CASSLTLLAGFYNEQFF
size: NA; D: NA; V: TRBV7-9; J: TRBJ1-1; DNA: TGTGCCAGCAGCTTTTTGACAGAAGCTTTCTTT; CDR3: CASSFLTEAFF
size: NA; D: NA; V: TRBV6-5; J: TRBJ2-2; DNA: TGTGCCAGCACGCGGACAGCTGACACCGGGGAGCTGTTTTTT; CDR3: CASTRTADTGELFF
size: NA; D: NA; V: TRBV28; J: TRBJ2-2; DNA: TGTGCCAGCAGCCGCGGGGGCGCGGGCACCGGGGAGCTGTTTTTT; CDR3: CASSRGGAGTGELFF
size: NA; D: NA; V: TRBV30; J: TRBJ1-2; DNA: TGTGCCTGGAGTCTGGGGAGAAACTATGGCTACACCTTC; CDR3: CAWSLGRNYGYTF
size: once; D: NA; V: TRBV27; J: TRBJ2-3; DNA: TGTGCCAGCAGTTTATCGAGTGGGGCGGGGACTCGAGATACGCAGTATTTT; CDR3: CASSLSSGAGTRDTQYF
size: NA; D: TRBD2; V: TRBV11-2; J: TRBJ2-5; DNA: TGTGCCAGCAGCTTAAATAGCGGGGGGCACGGGACCCAGTACTTC; CDR3: CASSLNSGGHGTQYF
size: once; D: TRBD1; V: TRBV2; J: TRBJ2-2; DNA: TGTGCCAGCACGGGACAGCCCGTCCTTCTGAACACCGGGGAGCTGTTTTTT; CDR3: CASTGQPVLLNTGELFF
size: medium-sized; D: NA; V: TRBV9; J: TRBJ1-3; DNA: TGTGCCAGCAGCGCCCGTGGGGGCGGCATATATTTT; CDR3: CASSARGGGIYF